These 15 T cell receptor beta chains were all obtained from the same sample, sequenced in a study of human T cells and chemical hapten exposure. Time point indicated: patch test 2, 6 weeks after DPC sensitization. This sample's treatment: therapeutic diphenylcyclopropenone sensitization with weekly scalp DPC. The study extracted total RNA from unfractionated whole blood. Each CDR3 protein gets one entry after TCRdb re-called the RACE reads with MiXCR. This sample has roughly 40,000 distinct CDR3 sequences; 9.5% to 10% occur once, and the top ten carry around 15%. The starting material was whole blood, obtained in connection with sensitization to the hapten diphenylcyclopropenone (DPC). The receptors were sampled from a woman aged 30 to 39 with alopecia areata. Some clones in this sample may be carry-over from other donors' samples.

This chain connects TRBV7-6 to TRBJ2-7; D gene ambiguous. Trimming took off 8 bases at V and 3 bases at J, with 14 bases between the two ends. The CDR3 totals 13 residues. Germline V CDR1 and CDR2: SGHVS, FNYEAQ. The CDR3 region has the DNA TGTGCCAGCTCCCCGGGCGACCTCTACGAGCAGTACTTC. It is translated as CASSPGDLYEQYF.

At least ten counts were recorded for this clonotype. The genes are TRBV2 and TRBJ1-1; 8 bases are a match to TRBD1. Per the germline V gene, CDR1 is SNHLY and CDR2 is FYNNEI. The CDR3 runs 15 residues. V gave up 6 bases and J gave up 4 bases; unmatched junction bases: 10. The CDR3 protein is CASSVQGVVSTEAFF. In DNA form, the CDR3 reads TGTGCCAGCAGCGTACAGGGGGTTGTTAGCACTGAAGCTTTCTTT.

V gene TRBV27 combines with J gene TRBJ2-3, with TRBD1 as a possible D gene (5 bases). Trimming cost V 6 bases and J 0 bases, with 13 bases left between them. The CDR3 is 15 residues long. CDR1 MNHEY and CDR2 SMNVEV come from the germline V gene (reference sequence). The CDR3 protein is CASRQRGLSTDTQYF. As DNA, the CDR3 is TGTGCCAGCAGACAAAGGGGCCTTAGCACAGATACGCAGTATTTT.

In its sample, this clonotype was seen a few times. The rearrangement uses TRBV2 and TRBJ2-2; 12 bases are shared with TRBD1. Trimming took 5 bases from V and 2 from J; bases not matched to a gene: 6. The length of the CDR3 is 17 residues. The germline V gene encodes CDR1 SNHLY and CDR2 FYNNEI. CDR3 loop: CASSLGQGAHNTGELFF. In DNA, the CDR3 is TGTGCCAGCAGTCTGGGACAGGGGGCGCATAACACCGGGGAGCTGTTTTTT.

The sample holds many counts of this clonotype. The V and J genes are TRBV24-1 and TRBJ1-2; D is ambiguous. The germline V gene has CDR1 KGHDR and CDR2 SFDVKD. The CDR3 is made up of 12 amino acids. V was clipped by 0 bases and J by 6 bases, with 4 bases between them. CDR3 loop: CATSDLGDGYTF. The CDR3 DNA reads as TGTGCCACCAGTGATTTGGGGGATGGCTACACCTTC.

This clonotype showed up just a few times. V usage is TRBV30 and J usage is TRBJ1-4, with D uncertain. Germline V gene sequence: CDR1 GTSNPN, CDR2 SVGIG (reference sequence). V shed 2 bases and J shed 4 bases, with 11 bases lying between them. This CDR3 spans 14 amino acids. CDR3 DNA: TGTGCCTGGAGTTCAACGGCAATTAATGAAAAACTGTTTTTT. Translating it yields CAWSSTAINEKLFF.

This sequence joins TRBV6-2 or TRBV6-3 and TRBJ2-5; 10 bases align to TRBD1. Trimming at V came to 5 bases and at J to 2 bases, leaving 5 bases not matched to a gene. The length of the CDR3 is 15 residues. Germline loops: CDR1 MNHEY, CDR2 SVGEGT. CDR3 bases: TGTGCCAGCAGTGCCGGGACAGGGGATCAAGAGACCCAGTACTTC. It codes for CASSAGTGDQETQYF.

This clonotype occurred a few times. The chain uses TRBV5-1 and TRBJ2-5, with no clear D. The CDR3 runs to 14 residues. Germline CDR1 and CDR2: SGHRS and YFSETQ. V was pared by 4 bases and J by 0 bases, with 10 bases between. CDR3 DNA: TGCGCCAGCAGCCCCGGACGGAACCAAGAGACCCAGTACTTC. Translation gives CASSPGRNQETQYF.

This chain connects TRBV28 to TRBJ1-6; tentatively, D is TRBD1 (5 bases). The CDR3 runs to 15 residues. V was shortened by 10 bases and J by 0 bases, with 13 bases between the two germline ends. Germline lookup yields CDR1 MDHEN and CDR2 SYDVKM. CDR3 sequence: CATYGGYSYNSPLHF. CDR3 in DNA: TGTGCCACCTACGGGGGGTACTCCTATAATTCACCCCTCCACTTT. The complete variable domain, with remaining parts taken from reference TRBV28 and TRBJ1-6, reads DVKVTQSSRYLVKRTGEKVFLECVQDMDHENMFWYRQDPGLGLRLIYFSYDVKMKEKGDIPEGYSVSREKKERFSLILESASTNQTSMYLCATYGGYSYNSPLHFGNGTRLTVT.

This rearrangement joins TRBV9 to TRBJ1-1; D might be TRBD1 (5 bases). CDR1 is SGDLS and CDR2 is YYNGEE in the germline V gene. This CDR3 contains 16 residues. V lost 3 bases to trimming and J lost 4 bases, with 19 bases between them. The CDR3 DNA reads TGTGCCAGCAGCGCAGGCGGAGGCCCCGGGGGCACTGAAGCTTTCTTT. Protein sequence: CASSAGGGPGGTEAFF.

This clonotype was found many times. V gene TRBV29-1 combines with J gene TRBJ1-1; 8 bases agree with TRBD1. There are 14 residues in the CDR3. The germline V gene has CDR1 SQVTM and CDR2 ANQGSEA. With 6 bases clipped from V and 3 bases from J, the junction kept 9 bases outside the gene matches. CDR3 protein: CSVPSDRADTEAFF. CDR3 nucleotides: TGCAGCGTCCCTTCGGACAGGGCAGACACTGAAGCTTTCTTT.

This clonotype was detected a few times. The CDR3 protein is CASSYSLDTQYF. The CDR3 DNA reads as TGTGCCAGCAGTTACTCGTTAGATACGCAGTATTTT. This chain joins TRBV6-2 or TRBV6-3 and TRBJ2-3; no clear D gene. Trimming took 0 bases from V and 5 from J, leaving 3 bases between them. Germline V gene data show CDR1 as MNHEY and CDR2 as SVGEGT. This CDR3 is 12 amino acids long.

The genes are TRBV7-2 and TRBJ1-2; no firm D call. The ends were cut back, 8 bases at V and 2 bases at J, with 15 bases in the middle. The CDR3 is made up of 14 amino acids. Germline CDR1 reads SGHTA; CDR2 reads FQGNSA. CDR3 coding DNA: TGTGCCAGCGCCCCGGCGGTCGGCAACTATGGCTACACCTTC. Protein sequence: CASAPAVGNYGYTF. The variable domain in full, with the rest retrieved from reference TRBV7-2 and TRBJ1-2, is GAGVSQSPSNKVTEKGKDVELRCDPISGHTALYWYRQSLGQGLEFLIYFQGNSAPDKSGLPSDRFSAERTGGSVSTLTIQRTQQEDSAVYLCASAPAVGNYGYTFGSGTRLTVV.

This clonotype was detected a few times. The rearrangement uses TRBV9 and TRBJ2-5, with D possibly being TRBD2 (6 bases). The CDR3 consists of 15 residues. Trimming removed 3 bases at V and 3 bases at J, with 15 bases between. Germline V gene data show CDR1 as SGDLS and CDR2 as YYNGEE. The DNA for the CDR3 is TGTGCCAGCAGCGGACCCCGGGGCGGGGAAGAGACCCAGTACTTC. This encodes CASSGPRGGEETQYF.

This clonotype has at least ten counts. V is TRBV7-2 and J is TRBJ2-3, with TRBD2 identical over 12 bases. This CDR3 is built from 15 residues. The germline V gene has CDR1 SGHTA and CDR2 FQGNSA. J was trimmed by 7 bases and V by 5 bases; bases with no gene match: 7. CDR3 sequence reads: CASSLGLAGPNTQYF. The CDR3 DNA reads TGTGCCAGCAGCCTTGGACTAGCGGGGCCAAATACGCAGTATTTT.